This TCR beta chain was sequenced during a study of blood T cell repertoires in COVID-19. Study-level information: Spain, Italy and the United States supplied samples that represented acute and convalescent COVID-19. T cells, B-cell-depleted T cells, or PBMCs supplied cDNA or gDNA.

In the authors' workflow: Nucleated cell number was recorded as an estimate derived from reference gene primer amplification. Only in-frame clones appear in the TCRdb table, and some are missing; sequencing was by immunoSEQ multiplex PCR. V and J calls and clone size come straight from that table; D and trimming were deduced from the DNA. The sample records around 65,000 clones, roughly 80% being singletons. The sample comprised peripheral blood. This sequence was found in a man older than 75 with active COVID-19.

CDR3 sequence reads: CASSQLRNTIYF. The DNA for the CDR3 is TGCGCCAGCAGCCAACTAAGAAACACCATATATTTT. The J gene is TRBJ1-3, the V gene TRBV4-1; the D is unclear. The CDR3 contains 12 residues. The V gene lost 2 bases and the J gene lost 5 bases, with 4 bases spanning the gap. Germline CDR1 reads MGHRA; CDR2 reads YSYEKL.